This TCR beta chain was sequenced during a study of cytomegalovirus exposure and HLA in healthy donors. This clone appeared once. PCR involved 60 Vbeta and 13 Jbeta primers. The data were produced by immunoSEQ multiplex PCR, yet TCRdb's version contains in-frame clones alone and is incomplete. This table has about 140,000 clones, around four fifths appearing once. The receptor was isolated from a boy younger than 10 in good health and CMV-seronegative. The sequenced sample was PBMCs.

The CDR3 here is CASSQGGKGGGNQPQHF. As DNA, the CDR3 is TGTGCCAGCAGCCAAGGAGGGAAGGGCGGGGGCAATCAGCCCCAGCATTTT. The chain employs TRBV4-2 and TRBJ1-5; D not certain. V was cut by 1 base and J by 2 bases, with 15 bases left in between. The CDR3 has 17 residues. Germline loops: CDR1 LGHNA, CDR2 YNFKEQ.